Each of the 10 T cell receptor beta chains below was sequenced from the same sample in a study of T cells in Graves' hyperthyroidism and ophthalmopathy. Amplified TCR beta CDR3 regions came from RNA transcripts. In the first-round RT-PCR of the TCR CDR3, the HTBI primer set was used. TCRdb recomputed calls from the multiplex PCR reads with MiXCR, one row per CDR3 protein. The table shows fewer than 750,000 distinct CDR3 sequences, with 46% occurring only once. The sample consisted of peripheral blood or thyroid tissue (not recorded which). These TCRs come from a woman between 18 and 30 years old with Graves' hyperthyroidism.

This clonotype was counted at least ten times. J is TRBJ1-2 and V is TRBV27; D might be TRBD1 (6 bases). The germline gives CDR1 MNHEY, CDR2 SMNVEV (reference sequence). The V gene lost 7 bases and the J gene lost 7 bases, with 16 bases spanning the gap. This CDR3 is 13 amino acids long. This chain's CDR3 is CASTNQGTSGYTF. CDR3 DNA sequence: TGTGCCAGCACCAACCAGGGGACAAGTGGCTACACCTTC.

There are many counts of this clonotype. This chain links TRBV11-3 with TRBJ2-7, with a tentative D call TRBD1 (5 bases). Germline-derived CDR1 and CDR2 are SGHNT and YENEEA. The CDR3 spans 15 residues. The ends were cut back, 1 base at V and 7 bases at J, with 17 bases in the middle. In nucleotides, the CDR3 is TGTGCCAGCAGCTTAGTTTTGGACACCCCCTGGGAGCAGTACTTC. Protein product: CASSLVLDTPWEQYF.

The genes are TRBV13 and TRBJ1-5; 9 nucleotides align to TRBD1. The V gene's germline CDR1 is PRHDT and CDR2 FYEKMQ (reference sequence). The CDR3 has 16 residues. The trim removed 5 bases at V and 0 bases at J, leaving 5 bases unmatched. This CDR3 is CASSKGQGYSNQPQHF. Here the CDR3 DNA reads TGTGCCAGCAGCAAGGGACAGGGATATAGCAATCAGCCCCAGCATTTT.

The V call is TRBV20-1, the J call TRBJ2-4; TRBD2 is a possible D gene (6 bases). The CDR3 consists of 15 residues. V dropped 3 bases and J dropped 0 bases, with 12 bases sitting between them. Per germline, CDR1 DFQATT and CDR2 SNEGSKA (reference sequence). The CDR3 loop is CSARGGILAKNIQYF. DNA of the CDR3: TGCAGTGCTAGGGGCGGGATCCTAGCCAAAAACATTCAGTACTTC.

This sequence joins TRBV7-9 and TRBJ1-5; D is possibly TRBD1 (5 bases). The V end lost 6 bases, the J end lost 1 base, and 16 bases lay between the germline ends. The CDR3 is 16 amino acids. CDR1 SEHNR and CDR2 FQNEAQ come from the germline V gene (reference sequence). The CDR3 region has the DNA TGTGCCAGCAGTTTGAGGGACCTTGGGAGCAATCAGCCCCAGCATTTT. It specifies CASSLRDLGSNQPQHF.

There are many counts of this clonotype. The chain has TRBV6-5 and TRBJ1-2; tentatively, D is TRBD1 (6 bases). Trimming shortened V by 4 bases and J by 1 base, and 7 bases separated the two germline ends. CDR1 and CDR2 (germline): MNHEY, SVGAGI. This CDR3 has 13 amino acids. This chain's CDR3 is CASSSDSNYGYTF. DNA for the CDR3: TGTGCCAGCAGTTCGGACAGTAACTATGGCTACACCTTC.

V and J are TRBV7-8 and TRBJ1-2, with 10 bases that match TRBD1. Unmatched junction bases numbered 11, after V lost 3 bases and J lost 7 bases. The CDR3 is made up of 16 amino acids. The germline gives CDR1 SGHVS, CDR2 FQNEAQ. This chain's CDR3 is CASSFITSGTGVGYTF. DNA for the CDR3: TGTGCCAGCAGCTTCATTACTAGCGGGACAGGGGTTGGCTACACCTTC.

This clonotype was observed at least ten times. The gene calls are TRBV2 and TRBJ2-2, with TRBD2 identical over 14 bases. The ends lost 6 bases at V and 5 bases at J; junction bases unmatched: 2. In germline, CDR1 is SNHLY, CDR2 FYNNEI. This CDR3 comprises 15 residues. Written as DNA, the CDR3 is TGTGCCAGCAGGGGGACTAGCGGGAGAACCGGGGAGCTGTTTTTT. Translation: CASRGTSGRTGELFF.

This clonotype was counted at least ten times. The CDR3 loop is CASSLPGISGNTIYF. Written as DNA, the CDR3 is TGTGCCAGCAGCTTACCAGGGATCTCTGGAAACACCATATATTTT. The chain employs TRBV7-9 and TRBJ1-3; D might be TRBD1 (5 bases). The CDR3 is made up of 15 amino acids. Germline CDR1 and CDR2: SEHNR and FQNEAQ (reference sequence). V was trimmed by 2 bases and J by 0 bases, leaving 8 bases between them. Based on the CDR3 plus reference TRBV7-9 and TRBJ1-3, the full variable domain is DTGVSQNPRHKITKRGQNVTFRCDPISEHNRLYWYRQTLGQGPEFLTYFQNEAQLEKSRLLSDRFSAERPKGSFSTLEIQRTEQGDSAMYLCASSLPGISGNTIYFGEGSWLTVV.

This clonotype turned up a few times. The V call is TRBV3-1, the J call TRBJ2-5, with TRBD2 identical over 15 bases. This CDR3 has 17 amino acids. The junction had 16 bases not matched to a gene; V was cut back by 4 bases and J by 13 bases. Germline V gene lookup returns CDR1 LGHDT and CDR2 YNNKEL (reference sequence). This CDR3 is CASSPRGTSGRTGDLYF. The CDR3 DNA follows: TGTGCCAGCAGCCCCCGGGGGACTAGCGGGAGGACCGGGGATCTGTACTTC.